A selection of T cell receptor beta chains follows, all from one sample in a study of early T cells in non-severe SARS-CoV-2 infection. MiXCR, run by TCRdb on the 5' RACE reads, gives a single entry per CDR3 protein. The sample carries about 62,000 distinct CDR3 sequences, less than 10% recorded once. The sequenced sample consisted of whole blood. The receptors come from an adult who was a healthcare worker with PCR-confirmed SARS-CoV-2 infection or an uninfected control (not recorded which). The CDR3 runs from the conserved cysteine through the conserved F or W.

v_call: TRBV29-1; j_call: TRBJ2-3; cdr3_aa: CSVDRPSTDTQYF
v_call: TRBV7-9; j_call: TRBJ2-2; cdr3_aa: CASSLIMNTGELFF
v_call: TRBV3-1; j_call: TRBJ1-5; cdr3_aa: CASSQGLGNQPQHF
v_call: TRBV12-3/TRBV12-4; j_call: TRBJ1-2; cdr3_aa: CASSLGTGGYGYTF
v_call: TRBV7-2; j_call: TRBJ1-2; cdr3_aa: CASSPAALSNYGYTF
v_call: TRBV12-3/TRBV12-4; j_call: TRBJ1-3; cdr3_aa: CASINTGVGNTIYF
v_call: TRBV27; j_call: TRBJ1-4; cdr3_aa: CASSLTGAPTNEKLFF
v_call: TRBV6-5; j_call: TRBJ2-2; cdr3_aa: CASSEWTGSEGELFF
v_call: TRBV20-1; j_call: TRBJ2-3; cdr3_aa: CSARAGTSGTDTQYF
v_call: TRBV6-5; j_call: TRBJ1-1; cdr3_aa: CASRYGSMNTEAFF
v_call: TRBV4-2; j_call: TRBJ2-5; cdr3_aa: CASSQEWVTGGTQYF
v_call: TRBV7-3; j_call: TRBJ2-1; cdr3_aa: CASSTQSRKAGYNEQFF
v_call: TRBV11-2; j_call: TRBJ2-6; cdr3_aa: CASSPTRGTGAFGANVLTF
v_call: TRBV29-1; j_call: TRBJ1-1; cdr3_aa: CSPWDRGNTEAFF
v_call: TRBV6-6; j_call: TRBJ1-4; cdr3_aa: CASSRDTLDEKLFF
v_call: TRBV9; j_call: TRBJ2-1; cdr3_aa: CASSKGGINEQFF
v_call: TRBV30; j_call: TRBJ1-1; cdr3_aa: CAWSTNRNTEAFF
v_call: TRBV29-1; j_call: TRBJ1-5; cdr3_aa: CSVRQGAGQPQHF
v_call: TRBV4-1; j_call: TRBJ1-4; cdr3_aa: CASSQGPGTNEKLFF
v_call: TRBV5-1; j_call: TRBJ2-5; cdr3_aa: CASSIGVLSGTQETQYF
v_call: TRBV19; j_call: TRBJ1-5; cdr3_aa: CASGGARNQPQHF
v_call: TRBV5-8; j_call: TRBJ1-6; cdr3_aa: CASSLSYNSPLHF
v_call: TRBV5-1; j_call: TRBJ2-5; cdr3_aa: CASSGGRRIETQYF
v_call: TRBV5-1; j_call: TRBJ2-5; cdr3_aa: CASSSGLWETQYF
v_call: TRBV12-3/TRBV12-4; j_call: TRBJ2-3; cdr3_aa: CASSLVGTGSTDTQYF
v_call: TRBV3-1; j_call: TRBJ1-2; cdr3_aa: CASSQDARGLGYTF
v_call: TRBV29-1; j_call: TRBJ2-1; cdr3_aa: CSAYTPPNEQFF
v_call: TRBV7-8; j_call: TRBJ2-3; cdr3_aa: CASSLGQGDDTQYF
v_call: TRBV10-2; j_call: TRBJ2-2; cdr3_aa: CASRASGSGTGELFF
v_call: TRBV18; j_call: TRBJ2-5; cdr3_aa: CTSSLTGGETQYF
v_call: TRBV9; j_call: TRBJ1-3; cdr3_aa: CASSVGGGTGNTIYF
v_call: TRBV27; j_call: TRBJ2-1; cdr3_aa: CASSLLGLRNEQFF
v_call: TRBV12-3/TRBV12-4; j_call: TRBJ2-1; cdr3_aa: CASSFPGTNEQFF
v_call: TRBV25-1; j_call: TRBJ2-3; cdr3_aa: CASSEPTLRGTQYF
v_call: TRBV18; j_call: TRBJ1-2; cdr3_aa: CASSPLLKENYGYTF
v_call: TRBV3-1; j_call: TRBJ2-5; cdr3_aa: CASSQAGTAEAPF
v_call: TRBV13; j_call: TRBJ2-1; cdr3_aa: CASSLVPQSYNEQFF
v_call: TRBV7-9; j_call: TRBJ2-1; cdr3_aa: CASSLPGDGEQFF
v_call: TRBV9; j_call: TRBJ1-4; cdr3_aa: CASSVATGPEKLFF
v_call: TRBV12-3/TRBV12-4; j_call: TRBJ1-2; cdr3_aa: CASSLDNTGGANYGYTF
v_call: TRBV6-5; j_call: TRBJ1-4; cdr3_aa: CASSQIYRDPNEKLFF
v_call: TRBV5-5; j_call: TRBJ2-1; cdr3_aa: CASMGTVATHEQFF
v_call: TRBV7-2; j_call: TRBJ1-2; cdr3_aa: CASSLQTRAYGYTF
v_call: TRBV3-1; j_call: TRBJ2-5; cdr3_aa: CASSPGLNQETQYF
v_call: TRBV27; j_call: TRBJ1-2; cdr3_aa: CASSSSGTGYGYTF
v_call: TRBV5-5; j_call: TRBJ2-3; cdr3_aa: CASGPDSTDTQYF
v_call: TRBV10-3; j_call: TRBJ1-2; cdr3_aa: CAISGDRVNYGYTF
v_call: TRBV20-1; j_call: TRBJ2-3; cdr3_aa: CSARDRGTYTQYF
v_call: TRBV6-6; j_call: TRBJ2-2; cdr3_aa: CASSYSKYGTANTGELFF
v_call: TRBV12-3/TRBV12-4; j_call: TRBJ2-1; cdr3_aa: CASSSPRTGYEQFF
v_call: TRBV7-8; j_call: TRBJ2-4; cdr3_aa: CASSFDRGEAKNIQYF